These T cell receptor beta chains were read from a single sample in a study of blood T cell repertoires in COVID-19. TCRdb keeps only in-frame clones here, not all; method: immunoSEQ multiplex PCR. The sample yields 210,000 or so clones, about 84% seen once. The source material was PBMCs or T cells enriched from blood (not recorded which). The origin of the receptors is a young man with acute COVID-19. Each CDR3 is given with its conserved first and last residue. The D gene is left open where the match is weak. Part of the rows lack a size; the others show once, few, many or a class for expanded clones.

clone_size	j_call	d_call	v_call	cdr3_nt	cdr3_aa
.	TRBJ2-1	.	TRBV4-1	TGCGCCAGCAGCCAAGATAGGATGGGCGGGGAGCAGTTCTTC	CASSQDRMGGEQFF
.	TRBJ2-2	TRBD2	TRBV3-1/TRBV3-2	TGTGCCAGCAGCCAGGTAGCGGGGGCCGGGGAGCTGTTTTTT	CASSQVAGAGELFF
few	TRBJ2-7	TRBD1	TRBV7-7	TGTGCCAGCAGCCTCGGGACAGGGGCCTTGAGCGAGCAGTACTTC	CASSLGTGALSEQYF
.	TRBJ1-6	.	TRBV9	TGTGCCAGCAGCGCCGCCGGGACATATAATTCACCCCTCCACTTT	CASSAAGTYNSPLHF
.	TRBJ2-5	TRBD1	TRBV28	TGTGCCAGCAGCAGGGACAGGGGGCTATCCATGGAGACCCAGTACTTC	CASSRDRGLSMETQYF
.	TRBJ1-2	TRBD1	TRBV27	TGTGCCAGCAGTTTGAAGACAGGGGTGGGTGGCTACACCTTC	CASSLKTGVGGYTF
.	TRBJ1-3	TRBD1	TRBV11-3	TGTGCCAGCAGCTCCGGGACAGGTGACACCATATATTTT	CASSSGTGDTIYF
few	TRBJ1-5	TRBD1	TRBV9	TGTGCCAGCTCGACAGGGGGCGCGAGCAATCAGCCCCAGCATTTT	CASSTGGASNQPQHF
.	TRBJ2-5	TRBD1	TRBV5-1	TGCGCCAGCAGCTTAGGACAGGGAGTGGGCCAAGAGACCCAGTACTTC	CASSLGQGVGQETQYF
.	TRBJ2-2	.	TRBV7-9	TGTGCCAGCAGCTTAGTTGGGGACACCCGGAACACCGGGGAGCTGTTTTTT	CASSLVGDTRNTGELFF
once	TRBJ1-3	.	TRBV5-1	TGCGCCAGCAGCTTGGCCACAGGGGGAAACACCATATATTTT	CASSLATGGNTIYF
.	TRBJ1-5	.	TRBV27	TGTGCCAGCAGTCCCTCCAAGAGTCTAGGGACATTTAATCAGCCCCAGCATTTT	CASSPSKSLGTFNQPQHF
.	TRBJ1-2	.	TRBV3-1/TRBV3-2	TGTGCCAGCAGCCATTTATCGGGGAATGGCTACACCTTC	CASSHLSGNGYTF
.	TRBJ1-3	TRBD1	TRBV6-5	TGTGCCAGTCAGGGGGATGGAAACACCATATATTTT	CASQGDGNTIYF
once	TRBJ2-1	TRBD2	TRBV27	TGTGCCAGCAGTTTACCGGGACTAGCGGGGGATGAGCAGTTCTTC	CASSLPGLAGDEQFF
.	TRBJ2-3	TRBD2	TRBV5-4	TGTGCCAGCACCAACTACGGGACTAGCGGAACAGATACGCAGTATTTT	CASTNYGTSGTDTQYF
once	TRBJ1-2	.	TRBV5-6	TGTGCCAGCAGCCCTACTTCCCTCGGGGGGCCTGGCTACACCTTC	CASSPTSLGGPGYTF
.	TRBJ1-2	.	TRBV6-5	TGTGCCAGCAGTCGGGGGACCTATGGCTACACCTTC	CASSRGTYGYTF
once	TRBJ1-2	.	TRBV5-4	TGTGCCAGCAGTCGACCAGAGGGCTACTATGGCTACACCTTC	CASSRPEGYYGYTF
.	TRBJ2-7	TRBD1	TRBV29-1	TGCAGCGTTGTGGCAGGGGGCTCCTACGAGCAGTACTTC	CSVVAGGSYEQYF
.	TRBJ2-7	TRBD1	TRBV2	TGTGCCAGCAGCGTTCTCGGGACAGGGTCTTACGAGCAGTACTTC	CASSVLGTGSYEQYF
.	TRBJ2-2	.	TRBV9	TGTGCCAGCAGCGTAGCTACCGGGGAGCTGTTTTTT	CASSVATGELFF
.	TRBJ2-3	TRBD2	TRBV18	TGTGCCAGCTCACCCGAGGGACTAGCGGGGGCCGAGGATACGCAGTATTTT	CASSPEGLAGAEDTQYF
.	TRBJ1-6	.	TRBV30	TGTGCATGTACAACGGGACATCATAATTCACCCCTCCACTTT	CACTTGHHNSPLHF
.	TRBJ1-6	.	TRBV9	TGTGCCAGCAGCGTAGATCCAGGGACCTATAATTCACCCCTCCACTTT	CASSVDPGTYNSPLHF
.	TRBJ2-7	TRBD2	TRBV13	TGTGCCAGCAGCTTAGGAGCGGGGGGGCCTCAATCCTACGAGCAGTACTTC	CASSLGAGGPQSYEQYF
once	TRBJ2-5	TRBD1	TRBV10-3	TGTGCCATCAAGACAGGGATGATGGAGACCCAGTACTTC	CAIKTGMMETQYF